This entry concerns a single T cell receptor (beta chain). This record belongs to a study of blood T cell repertoires in COVID-19. This CDR3 comprises 14 residues. Per the germline V gene, CDR1 is MNHNS and CDR2 is SASEGT. V was shortened by 1 base and J by 4 bases, with 9 bases between the two germline ends. Sequenced by immunoSEQ multiplex PCR; TCRdb stores in-frame clones only, minus some. This sample has approximately 150,000 clones; around 90% occur once, and the top ten carry more than 1.5%. The rearrangement joins TRBV6-1 to TRBJ2-3, with TRBD1 as a possible D gene (5 bases). Sequences were obtained from peripheral blood. The sequence derives from an older woman with acute or convalescent COVID-19. The CDR3 DNA is TGTGCCAGCAGTGAAGACAGGTCTCCAGATACGCAGTATTTT. It is translated as CASSEDRSPDTQYF.